This record concerns one T cell receptor beta chain sequence. It was genomic DNA that served as the template for profiling TCR beta VDJ and CDR3. TCRdb re-analysed the reads in MiXCR, keeping a single row per CDR3 protein. The sample has roughly 200,000 distinct CDR3 sequences, over 55% seen once. CDR1 is LNHDA and CDR2 is SQIVND in the germline V gene (reference sequence). V was cut by 4 bases and J by 10 bases, with 11 bases left in between. There are 11 residues in the CDR3. This sample was taken from a study of CD8+CD57+ T cells in acquired aplastic anemia. CD8+CD57+ cell expansion, shown by flow cytometry, had occurred in the patients selected for sequencing.

Sequenced material: sorted CD4+, CD8+, or CD8+CD57+ T cells (not recorded which) from PBMCs. The V gene is TRBV19, the J gene TRBJ2-7, with TRBD1 as a possible D gene (6 bases). The sequence derives from a human donor with aplastic anemia. The CDR3 protein is CASSTGTLQYF. The DNA for the CDR3 is TGTGCCAGTAGTACCGGGACACTTCAGTACTTC.